This TCR beta chain was sequenced for a study of T cells in Graves' hyperthyroidism and ophthalmopathy. Findings and caveats of the study: From stable hyperthyroidism, ophthalmopathy was set apart by a 13 V-J model.

V was pared by 2 bases and J by 1 base, with 8 bases between. The CDR3 covers 14 residues. The germline gives CDR1 LGHDT, CDR2 YNNKEL (reference sequence). A remark on this clonotype: Its cognate antigen is unknown.

Used for diagnoses were clinical symptoms, serum thyroxine and TRAb, thyroid ultrasound and orbital computed tomography. Blood sampling occurred at first hyperthyroidism diagnosis, ahead of any ophthalmopathy symptoms. The TCR beta CDR3 regions underwent amplification using RNA transcripts as the source. First-round RT-PCR of the TCR CDR3 relied on the HTBI primer set. TCRdb reprocessed the multiplex PCR reads via MiXCR and lists one record per CDR3 protein. This table has about 720,000 distinct CDR3 sequences, around 20% appearing once. This clonotype was sampled from a woman in her forties or fifties with Graves' hyperthyroidism that later progressed to Graves' ophthalmopathy. The sequenced sample consisted of blood. The chain employs TRBV3-1 and TRBJ1-1; no clear D gene. Here the CDR3 reads CASSQLLGNTEAFF. The DNA for the CDR3 is TGTGCCAGCAGCCAACTGCTCGGGAACACTGAAGCTTTCTTT.